Listed here are 18 T cell receptor beta chains from one sample, sequenced in a study of PD-L1 blockade in urothelial cancer. The assay was immunoSEQ multiplex PCR, and TCRdb's table has in-frame clones only and misses some. The profile covers about 95,000 clones, with roughly 90% appearing a single time and 1.5% to 2% taken by the ten largest. Time point meaning: pretreatment peripheral blood. The specimen comprised PBMCs, sampled around atezolizumab (anti-PD-L1) treatment. The receptors were sampled from a man in his 60s with urothelial cancer.

The chain uses TRBV6-5 and TRBJ1-3, with unresolved D. CDR1 MNHEY and CDR2 SVGAGI come from the germline V gene. Trimming stripped 6 bases from V and 0 bases from J, with 9 bases between. The CDR3 has 14 amino acids. The CDR3 sequence is CASSRGYSGNTIYF. Here the CDR3 DNA reads TGTGCCAGCAGCCGGGGTTACTCTGGAAACACCATATATTTT.

This chain uses TRBV28 with TRBJ1-2, with TRBD1 identical over 7 bases. The CDR3 is made up of 17 amino acids. The J segment lost 4 bases and the V segment lost 7 bases, leaving 18 bases of the junction unmatched. The germline gives CDR1 MDHEN, CDR2 SYDVKM. CDR3 protein: CASTPGQFRRSGYGYTF. DNA of the CDR3: TGTGCCAGCACCCCGGGACAGTTCCGTCGGTCGGGCTATGGCTACACCTTC.

The J gene is TRBJ2-5, the V gene TRBV5-1; 11 bases align to TRBD2. Losses at the gene ends were 6 bases for V and 2 bases for J; bases not matched to a gene: 3. This CDR3 has 14 residues. Germline lookup yields CDR1 SGHRS and CDR2 YFSETQ. The CDR3 region has the DNA TGCGCCAGCACCTTAGCGGGGGGGCAAGAGACCCAGTACTTC. Protein sequence: CASTLAGGQETQYF.

J is TRBJ2-5 and V is TRBV30; D perhaps matches TRBD2 (7 bases). The germline V gene has CDR1 GTSNPN and CDR2 SVGIG (reference sequence). CDR3 length equals 14 residues. Trimming shortened V by 2 bases and J by 5 bases, and 15 bases separated the two germline ends. Here the CDR3 reads CAWSRRGGMETQYF. In nucleotides, the CDR3 is TGTGCCTGGAGTAGAAGGGGGGGCATGGAGACCCAGTACTTC.

Only a few counts were recorded for this clone. This chain uses TRBV19 with TRBJ1-6; D is possibly TRBD1 (5 bases). The CDR3 contains 13 residues. Trimming pared 4 bases from V and 7 bases from J, leaving 8 bases between. Per germline, CDR1 LNHDA and CDR2 SQIVND (reference sequence). CDR3 sequence (DNA): TGTGCCAGTAGTACCCGACAGAATTCACCCCTCCACTTT. Translated, it gives CASSTRQNSPLHF.

J is TRBJ2-7 and V is TRBV7-3, with 8 bases identical to TRBD2. Germline CDR1 SGHTA, CDR2 FQGTGA. This CDR3 is 14 amino acids long. V lost 5 bases and J lost 5; bases outside the gene matches: 8. CDR3 in amino acids: CASSRRGGLDEQYF. CDR3 DNA: TGTGCCAGCAGCCGACGGGGGGGCCTCGACGAGCAGTACTTC. Variable domain in full (rest from reference TRBV7-3 and TRBJ2-7): GAGVSQTPSNKVTEKGKYVELRCDPISGHTALYWYRQSLGQGPEFLIYFQGTGAADDSGLPNDRFFAVRPEGSVSTLKIQRTERGDSAVYLCASSRRGGLDEQYFGPGTRLTVT.

V is TRBV5-5 and J is TRBJ2-3; TRBD2 is a possible D gene (5 bases). This CDR3 comprises 16 residues. V was shortened by 0 bases and J by 0 bases, with 11 bases between the two germline ends. Germline CDR1 SGHKS, CDR2 YYEKEE (reference sequence). The CDR3 protein is CASSLAGSASTDTQYF. The CDR3 nucleotides read TGTGCCAGCAGCTTGGCGGGAAGCGCTAGCACAGATACGCAGTATTTT.

The chain employs TRBV21-1 and TRBJ2-7; no check of the table's D call, TRBD2, against the DNA was made. TRBV21-1 is given as a pseudogene. The CDR3 length is 19 residues. CDR3 sequence reads: CASSKIGLAGIIPSYEQYF. The CDR3 DNA sequence: TGTGCCAGCAGCAAAATAGGTCTAGCGGGGATAATCCCTTCCTACGAGCAGTACTTC.

The chain carries TRBV6-1 and TRBJ1-3, with 8 bases lining up with TRBD1. Unmatched junction bases numbered 8, after V lost 2 bases and J lost 5 bases. In germline, CDR1 is MNHNS, CDR2 SASEGT. This CDR3 is built from 16 residues. In nucleotides, the CDR3 is TGTGCCAGCAGTGAAACCCTGGACAGGGCGCGAAACACCATATATTTT. Protein product: CASSETLDRARNTIYF.

The rearrangement joins TRBV30 to TRBJ2-3; 10 bases fit TRBD2. The germline V gene has CDR1 GTSNPN and CDR2 SVGIG (reference sequence). The CDR3 extends over 14 amino acids. V lost 4 bases and J lost 2; bases outside the gene matches: 3. CDR3 sequence (DNA): TGTGCCTGGACTAGCGGGAGACACACAGATACGCAGTATTTT. Translated, it gives CAWTSGRHTDTQYF.

Here the CDR3 DNA reads TGTGCCAGCAGCTTGGGGGGAGTCGAGACCCAGTACTTC. Its protein product is CASSLGGVETQYF. The chain recombines TRBV7-2 with TRBJ2-5, with D maybe TRBD2 (6 bases). There are 13 residues in the CDR3. Germline CDR1 is SGHTA and CDR2 is FQGNSA. Deletions cut 3 bases from V and 5 bases from J, with 10 bases between.

The chain has TRBV18 and TRBJ2-7; D perhaps matches TRBD2 (5 bases). The germline CDR1 and CDR2 sequences are KGHSH and LQKENI. The V end was cut by 5 bases, the J end by 5 bases, with 7 bases between. This CDR3 has 11 amino acids. The CDR3 loop is CASSAGDEQYF. Here the CDR3 DNA reads TGTGCCAGCTCAGCCGGGGACGAGCAGTACTTC.

The count of this clone is one. The gene calls are TRBV7-2 and TRBJ2-3; 15 nucleotides line up with TRBD2. V trimming: 5 bases; J trimming: 4 bases; junction bases outside the gene matches: 4. Germline V CDR1 and CDR2: SGHTA, FQGNSA. There are 16 residues in the CDR3. The CDR3 spells CASSIGLAGGADTQYF. CDR3 DNA sequence: TGTGCCAGCAGCATCGGACTAGCGGGGGGGGCAGATACGCAGTATTTT.

The V gene is TRBV5-1, the J gene TRBJ1-1; tentatively, D is TRBD1 (5 bases). CDR1 and CDR2 from the germline V gene are SGHRS and YFSETQ. The length of the CDR3 is 14 residues. V lost 3 bases to trimming and J lost 6 bases, with 15 bases between them. The CDR3 is CASSSGAGRSEAFF. CDR3 nucleotide sequence: TGCGCCAGCAGCTCCGGAGCAGGGCGGTCTGAAGCTTTCTTT.

J is TRBJ2-3 and V is TRBV7-9, with 10 bases that match TRBD1. Germline CDR1 SEHNR, CDR2 FQNEAQ (reference sequence). The CDR3 totals 17 residues. Unmatched junction bases numbered 9, after V lost 5 bases and J lost 1 base. The CDR3 bases are TGTGCCAGCAGCAGCGGGACAGGGGACTTGGGCACAGATACGCAGTATTTT. As protein: CASSSGTGDLGTDTQYF.

The table lists this clone with a count of one. The chain links TRBV4-1 to TRBJ2-3; TRBD2 might be the D (6 bases). The germline CDR1 and CDR2 sequences are MGHRA and YSYEKL. The V gene lost 0 bases and the J gene lost 1 base, with 14 bases spanning the gap. CDR3 length equals 17 residues. The CDR3 reads CASSQEGGRSGTDTQYF. The CDR3, as DNA: TGCGCCAGCAGCCAAGAAGGAGGGCGATCGGGCACAGATACGCAGTATTTT.

The chain has TRBV11-2 and TRBJ2-7; D is ambiguous. The CDR3 covers 13 residues. V was cut by 5 bases and J by 2 bases, with 10 bases left in between. Germline values: CDR1 SGHAT, CDR2 FQNNGV. The CDR3 spells CASSPTAAYEQYF. The CDR3 DNA is TGTGCCAGCAGCCCCACAGCAGCCTACGAGCAGTACTTC.

This chain links TRBV5-1 with TRBJ2-2, with 9 bases that match TRBD2. Germline CDR1 reads SGHRS; CDR2 reads YFSETQ. CDR3 length: 13 residues. V dropped 4 bases and J dropped 7; count of bases not matched to a gene: 2. CDR3 nucleotide sequence: TGCGCCAGCAGCGCGGGGGGGCACGGGGAGCTGTTTTTT. This sequence encodes CASSAGGHGELFF. Full variable domain (outside the CDR3, taken from reference TRBV5-1 and TRBJ2-2): KAGVTQTPRYLIKTRGQQVTLSCSPISGHRSVSWYQQTPGQGLQFLFEYFSETQRNKGNFPGRFSGRQFSNSRSEMNVSTLELGDSALYLCASSAGGHGELFFGEGSRLTVL.